The sequence of this T cell receptor beta chain was determined in a study of cytomegalovirus exposure and HLA in healthy donors. Background on the study: Out of 398 genotyped donors, roughly 80% belonged to the Caucasian-associated ancestry cluster. Points from the study as a whole: Most CMV-associated TCR beta chains appeared HLA-restricted in a later analysis.

Germline CDR1 reads SEHNR; CDR2 reads FQNEAQ (reference sequence). Germline trimming cut 5 bases from V and 7 bases from J; bases unmatched to any gene: 8. This CDR3 is 14 amino acids long. This clone appeared a few times. Its antigen remains unknown. The PCR ran on 60 Vbeta and 13 Jbeta primers. Method: immunoSEQ multiplex PCR; TCRdb's copy keeps in-frame clones and lacks some. The profile shows 95,000 to 150,000 clones, roughly 9% of them singletons. Sequencing input: PBMCs. The clonotype originates from a woman in her thirties or forties in good health and CMV-seropositive. J is TRBJ2-1 and V is TRBV7-9; 7 nucleotides agree with TRBD1. The CDR3 coding sequence is TGTGCCAGCAGCCCAAGACAGGGTGGGAATGAGCAGTTCTTC. Encoded protein: CASSPRQGGNEQFF.